A selection of T cell receptor beta chains follows, all from one sample in a study of cytomegalovirus exposure and HLA in healthy donors. Data came from immunoSEQ multiplex PCR; TCRdb stores just in-frame clones and leaves some out. Among more than 50,000 clones, approximately 70% were seen once, and the ten largest hold less than 25%. Sequences were obtained from PBMCs. The receptors stem from a woman aged 45-65 years in good health and CMV-seropositive. The CDR3 runs from the conserved cysteine through the conserved F or W. D genes are given only for firm matches. Clone size is not always given. Where it is, it says once, few, many or a class for expanded clones.

d_gene: TRBD2; abundance: NA; v_gene: TRBV10-3; j_gene: TRBJ2-4; CDR3aa: CAISSGRLDIQYF; CDR3nt: TGTGCCATCAGTAGCGGGAGGCTAGACATTCAGTACTTC
d_gene: NA; abundance: NA; v_gene: TRBV5-4; j_gene: TRBJ1-2; CDR3aa: CASSPYAPGDYGYTF; CDR3nt: TGTGCCAGCAGCCCGTACGCCCCAGGGGACTATGGCTACACCTTC
d_gene: NA; abundance: NA; v_gene: TRBV19; j_gene: TRBJ2-7; CDR3aa: CAIERRMEGTWMNEQYF; CDR3nt: TGTGCCATCGAACGGCGTATGGAAGGGACATGGATGAACGAGCAGTACTTC
d_gene: TRBD2; abundance: once; v_gene: TRBV15; j_gene: TRBJ2-7; CDR3aa: CATSPSRRTSGWEQYF; CDR3nt: TGTGCCACCAGCCCCAGCAGGAGAACTAGCGGGTGGGAGCAGTACTTC
d_gene: TRBD1; abundance: NA; v_gene: TRBV6-6; j_gene: TRBJ1-1; CDR3aa: CAGSYSTGGFEAFF; CDR3nt: TGTGCCGGCAGTTACTCTACAGGGGGCTTTGAAGCTTTCTTT
d_gene: NA; abundance: once; v_gene: TRBV27; j_gene: TRBJ1-3; CDR3aa: CASTPGAKAGNTIYF; CDR3nt: TGTGCCAGCACCCCCGGAGCCAAGGCTGGAAACACCATATATTTT
d_gene: NA; abundance: NA; v_gene: TRBV6-5; j_gene: TRBJ2-3; CDR3aa: CASSDNRATDTQYF; CDR3nt: TGTGCCAGCAGTGACAACAGGGCCACAGATACGCAGTATTTT
d_gene: TRBD1; abundance: NA; v_gene: TRBV6-5; j_gene: TRBJ1-1; CDR3aa: CASSYTDGTGDRAFF; CDR3nt: TGTGCCAGCAGTTACACGGACGGGACAGGAGACCGGGCTTTCTTT
d_gene: TRBD1; abundance: NA; v_gene: TRBV7-3; j_gene: TRBJ2-5; CDR3aa: CASSSGTAVGETQYF; CDR3nt: TGTGCCAGCAGCTCCGGGACAGCCGTTGGAGAGACCCAGTACTTC
d_gene: NA; abundance: once; v_gene: TRBV2; j_gene: TRBJ2-7; CDR3aa: CASSSDSYEQYF; CDR3nt: TGTGCCAGCAGTTCGGACTCGTACGAGCAGTACTTC
d_gene: NA; abundance: NA; v_gene: TRBV7-3; j_gene: TRBJ2-1; CDR3aa: CASSPGGGGNEQFF; CDR3nt: TGTGCCAGCAGCCCCGGAGGCGGTGGGAATGAGCAGTTCTTC
d_gene: NA; abundance: NA; v_gene: TRBV4-3; j_gene: TRBJ1-4; CDR3aa: CASSQDFGSGELFF; CDR3nt: TGCGCCAGCAGCCAAGATTTCGGCTCCGGGGAACTGTTTTTT
d_gene: NA; abundance: NA; v_gene: TRBV19; j_gene: TRBJ1-2; CDR3aa: CASSRQHVVGNYGYTF; CDR3nt: TGTGCCAGTAGTCGACAGCACGTGGTGGGTAACTATGGCTACACCTTC